A selection of T cell receptor beta chains follows, all from one sample in a study of regulatory T cells in long-lasting Graves disease. Each CDR3 protein is one row after TCRdb ran MiXCR on the multiplex PCR reads. The sample has 500,000 to 800,000 distinct CDR3 sequences, 30% seen once; the top ten hold roughly 46%. Sample: peripheral blood mononuclear cells (PBMCs), taken when the disease was refractory, from a patient treated with antithyroid drugs. These receptors came from a female donor with Graves disease. CDR3s include the opening cysteine and the closing phenylalanine or tryptophan. A D gene is named only where the DNA matches it firmly. Expanded clones are given a class, and other clones once, few, many or no size at all.

D: TRBD1; size: few; J: TRBJ1-2; V: TRBV6-1; CDR3: CASNSRQGANYGYTF; DNA: TGTGCCAGCAACTCTAGACAGGGGGCGAACTATGGCTACACCTTC
D: .; size: .; J: TRBJ2-7; V: TRBV9; CDR3: CASSASDYEQYF; DNA: TGTGCCAGCAGCGCCTCTGACTACGAGCAGTACTTC
D: .; size: few; J: TRBJ1-5; V: TRBV15; CDR3: CATSRDRRVGAHQPQHF; DNA: TGTGCCACCAGCAGAGATAGACGTGTCGGGGCGCATCAGCCCCAGCATTTT
D: TRBD1; size: few; J: TRBJ1-2; V: TRBV30; CDR3: CAWSRGTDLRVGYTF; DNA: TGTGCCTGGAGTCGGGGGACAGATCTGCGTGTTGGCTACACCTTC
D: .; size: many; J: TRBJ1-2; V: TRBV12-3/TRBV12-4; CDR3: CASSHAGGRGYTF; DNA: TGTGCCAGCAGTCACGCAGGAGGACGGGGCTACACCTTC
D: TRBD2; size: few; J: TRBJ2-7; V: TRBV11-2; CDR3: CASSKTGSGLASDEQYF; DNA: TGTGCCAGCTCCAAAACCGGGTCGGGACTAGCATCGGACGAGCAGTACTTC
D: .; size: many; J: TRBJ2-2; V: TRBV2; CDR3: CASSGASRPGELFF; DNA: TGTGCCAGCAGTGGTGCTAGTCGGCCCGGGGAGCTGTTTTTT
D: TRBD2; size: few; J: TRBJ2-1; V: TRBV27; CDR3: CASSALAGGPSVEQFF; DNA: TGTGCCAGCAGTGCCCTAGCGGGAGGGCCGTCGGTTGAGCAGTTCTTC
D: TRBD1; size: few; J: TRBJ2-5; V: TRBV15; CDR3: CATSRRQGLGQETQYF; DNA: TGTGCCACCAGCAGACGACAGGGGTTAGGGCAAGAGACCCAGTACTTC
D: TRBD1; size: .; J: TRBJ2-5; V: TRBV10-3; CDR3: CATANSEGAGETQYF; DNA: TGTGCCACCGCCAATAGTGAGGGGGCCGGGGAGACCCAGTACTTC
D: TRBD1; size: many; J: TRBJ2-5; V: TRBV6-5; CDR3: CASSYSGTGGETQYF; DNA: TGTGCCAGCAGTTACTCCGGGACAGGGGGAGAGACCCAGTACTTC
D: .; size: .; J: TRBJ2-7; V: TRBV5-6; CDR3: CASSPPGRPSYEQYF; DNA: TGTGCCAGCAGCCCGCCGGGACGGCCTTCCTACGAGCAGTACTTC
D: TRBD2; size: .; J: TRBJ2-2; V: TRBV30; CDR3: CASRLGLAGMGELFF; DNA: TGTGCCTCTCGCCTGGGACTAGCGGGAATGGGGGAGCTGTTTTTT
D: TRBD1; size: many; J: TRBJ1-1; V: TRBV2; CDR3: CASITGQLNTEAFF; DNA: TGTGCCAGCATCACGGGACAGCTGAACACTGAAGCTTTCTTT
D: .; size: .; J: TRBJ2-5; V: TRBV7-2; CDR3: CASSFGTFTGTQYF; DNA: TGTGCCAGCAGCTTTGGGACGTTCACTGGAACCCAGTACTTC
D: TRBD2; size: few; J: TRBJ2-7; V: TRBV18; CDR3: CASSPRGLAGDEQYF; DNA: TGTGCCAGCTCACCTCGGGGACTAGCGGGAGACGAGCAGTACTTC
D: .; size: .; J: TRBJ2-2; V: TRBV11-2; CDR3: CASSLVGLNTGELFF; DNA: TGTGCCAGCAGCTTAGTAGGGTTAAACACCGGGGAGCTGTTTTTT
D: TRBD1; size: .; J: TRBJ2-7; V: TRBV7-3; CDR3: CASSLGGQGHSYEQYF; DNA: TGTGCCAGCAGCTTAGGGGGACAGGGGCACTCCTACGAGCAGTACTTC
D: TRBD1; size: many; J: TRBJ1-1; V: TRBV5-1; CDR3: CASSRQGATEAFF; DNA: TGTGCCAGCAGCCGACAGGGGGCCACTGAAGCTTTCTTT
D: TRBD2; size: .; J: TRBJ2-7; V: TRBV30; CDR3: CAWSFSGSLGYEQYF; DNA: TGTGCCTGGAGTTTTAGCGGGAGCCTCGGTTACGAGCAGTACTTC
D: TRBD1; size: .; J: TRBJ1-1; V: TRBV7-2; CDR3: CASSLTPDRGNLNTEAFF; DNA: TGTGCCAGCAGCTTAACCCCAGACAGGGGGAACCTGAACACTGAAGCTTTCTTT
D: .; size: few; J: TRBJ1-1; V: TRBV7-9; CDR3: CASSLARIMNTEAFF; DNA: TGTGCCAGCAGCTTGGCAAGAATCATGAACACTGAAGCTTTCTTT
D: .; size: .; J: TRBJ1-4; V: TRBV2; CDR3: CASSGYPPRNEKLFF; DNA: TGTGCCAGCAGTGGGTATCCGCCTCGCAATGAAAAACTGTTTTTT
D: .; size: .; J: TRBJ2-7; V: TRBV10-1; CDR3: CASSLSRFSYEQYF; DNA: TGCGCCAGCAGTCTCTCCCGGTTCTCCTACGAGCAGTACTTC
D: TRBD1; size: .; J: TRBJ2-7; V: TRBV10-2; CDR3: CASSERQGFSYEQYF; DNA: TGCGCCAGCAGTGAGCGACAGGGTTTTTCCTACGAGCAGTACTTC
D: .; size: few; J: TRBJ1-2; V: TRBV30; CDR3: CASAGGKGGYTF; DNA: TGTGCCTCGGCAGGAGGGAAGGGCGGCTACACCTTC